Listed here are 3 T cell receptor beta chains from one sample, sequenced in a study of blood T cell repertoires in COVID-19. Profiled with immunoSEQ multiplex PCR; TCRdb holds only in-frame clones, not every one. This sample carries around 130,000 clones, about 82% of them seen once, and the ten largest clones take about 2.9%. Specimen: peripheral blood. These receptors were taken from a man aged 50 to 59 with acute or convalescent COVID-19.

The rearrangement uses TRBV6-2 or TRBV6-3 and TRBJ2-1; D call uncertain. CDR1 is MNHEY, CDR2 SVGEGT, per germline. This CDR3 region has 14 residues. Trimming removed 2 bases at V and 7 bases at J, with 12 bases between. Here the CDR3 DNA reads TGTGCCAGCAGTTACGGGCAGGCGAAGAATGAGCAGTTCTTC. As protein: CASSYGQAKNEQFF.

The gene calls are TRBV29-1 and TRBJ1-2, with a possible D match to TRBD1 (6 bases). Looked up from germline, CDR1 is SQVTM and CDR2 is ANQGSEA. V gave up 4 bases and J gave up 3 bases, with 9 bases separating them. This CDR3 has 12 residues. CDR3 nucleotides: TGCAGCGTTGTTTCAGGGGACTATGGCTACACCTTC. Translation: CSVVSGDYGYTF. Supplemented by reference TRBV29-1 and TRBJ1-2, the full variable domain reads SAVISQKPSRDICQRGTSLTIQCQVDSQVTMMFWYRQQPGQSLTLIATANQGSEATYESGFVIDKFPISRPNLTFSTLTVSNMSPEDSSIYLCSVVSGDYGYTFGSGTRLTVV.

This chain connects TRBV7-9 to TRBJ2-7, with 7 bases lining up with TRBD1. The CDR3 spans 16 residues. The trim removed 4 bases at V and 3 bases at J, leaving 12 bases unmatched. CDR1 and CDR2 from the germline V gene are SEHNR and FQNEAQ (reference sequence). CDR3 bases: TGTGCCAGCAGCTCCACCGGACAGGCGCGACACTACGAGCAGTACTTC. Translation: CASSSTGQARHYEQYF.